This T cell receptor (beta chain) was retrieved from a study of OX40 agonist ivuxolimab in advanced cancers. About the study: The dose of intravenous ivuxolimab that patients received every 2 weeks ranged from 0.01 to 10 mg/kg. General study points: Among some nonresponders, normalized T-cell clonal expansion was also low. Still undetermined is the antigen specificity of the expanded peripheral T cells.

Excluded were patients having autoimmune disease history or systemic immunosuppression. Repertoires were generated with immunoSEQ multiplex PCR, while TCRdb's copy carries only in-frame clones and drops some. The table shows 46,000 or so clones, with 75% to 80% occurring only once. This clone has a handful of counts. Its antigen is unknown. The receptor was derived from an adult with an advanced solid tumor such as melanoma, head and neck, liver or kidney cancer. The starting material was CD4+ or CD8+ T cells sorted from blood, obtained in a trial of the OX40 agonist ivuxolimab.

DNA for the CDR3: TGTGCCAGCAGCTTAGAGACGGCTAACTATGGCTACACCTTC. Residues: CASSLETANYGYTF. J is TRBJ1-2 and V is TRBV7-9; D unresolved. Deletions cut 1 base from V and 0 bases from J, with 6 bases between. In germline, CDR1 is SEHNR, CDR2 FQNEAQ (reference sequence). The CDR3 is 14 amino acids.